The entry below gives a single TCR beta chain sequence along with its context. This record comes from a study of blood T cell repertoires in COVID-19. Study context: Sample material is recorded as cDNA or gDNA derived from T cells, B-cell-depleted T cells, or PBMCs.

This table comes from immunoSEQ multiplex PCR, and its TCRdb copy is limited to in-frame clones, with some not included. This sample yields over 350,000 clones, of which around nine tenths are seen a single time; over 0.9% belongs to the top ten. Trimming at V came to 1 base and at J to 7 bases, leaving 7 bases not matched to a gene. Germline assignment: CDR1 ENHRY and CDR2 SYGVKD. The CDR3 loop spans 15 amino acids. Sequencing was done on a sample of PBMCs or T cells enriched from blood (not recorded which). The J gene is TRBJ1-5, the V gene TRBV10-3; 7 bases map to TRBD1. This clonotype originated in a woman in her twenties or thirties with acute COVID-19. The CDR3 sequence: CAISEWGTDKQPQHF. The CDR3 coding sequence is TGTGCCATCAGTGAGTGGGGGACAGATAAACAGCCCCAGCATTTT.